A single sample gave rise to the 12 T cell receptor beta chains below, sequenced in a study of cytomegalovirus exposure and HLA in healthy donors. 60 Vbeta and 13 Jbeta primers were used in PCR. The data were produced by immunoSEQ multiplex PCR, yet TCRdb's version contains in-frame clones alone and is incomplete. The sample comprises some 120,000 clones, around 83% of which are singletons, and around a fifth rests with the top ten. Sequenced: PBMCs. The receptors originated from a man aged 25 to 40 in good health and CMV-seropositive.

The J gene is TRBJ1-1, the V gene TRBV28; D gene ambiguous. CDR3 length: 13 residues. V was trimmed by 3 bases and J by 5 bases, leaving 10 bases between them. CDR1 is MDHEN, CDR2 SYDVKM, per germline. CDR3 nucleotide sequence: TGTGCCAGCAGTTTTCCCTTTGTAACTGAAGCTTTCTTT. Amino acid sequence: CASSFPFVTEAFF.

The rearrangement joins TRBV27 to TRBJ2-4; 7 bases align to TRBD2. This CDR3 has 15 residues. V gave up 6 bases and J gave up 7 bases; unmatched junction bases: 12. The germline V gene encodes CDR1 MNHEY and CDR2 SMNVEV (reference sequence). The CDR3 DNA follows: TGTGCCAGCAGCCCACACTACGGGGGGACGAACATTCAGTACTTC. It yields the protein CASSPHYGGTNIQYF.

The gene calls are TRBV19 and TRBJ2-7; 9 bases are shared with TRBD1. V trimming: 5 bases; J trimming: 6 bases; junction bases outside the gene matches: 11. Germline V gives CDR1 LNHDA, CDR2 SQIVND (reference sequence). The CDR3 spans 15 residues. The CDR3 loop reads CASSLTGGANGEQYF. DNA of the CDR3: TGTGCCAGTAGTTTAACAGGGGGCGCCAACGGCGAGCAGTACTTC.

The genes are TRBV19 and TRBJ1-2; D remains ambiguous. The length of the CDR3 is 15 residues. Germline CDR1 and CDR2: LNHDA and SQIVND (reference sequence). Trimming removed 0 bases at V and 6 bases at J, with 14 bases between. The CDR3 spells CASSIDPTALNGYTF. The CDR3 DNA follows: TGTGCCAGTAGTATAGATCCAACAGCTCTAAATGGCTACACCTTC. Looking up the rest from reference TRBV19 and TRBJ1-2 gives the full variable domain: DGGITQSPKYLFRKEGQNVTLSCEQNLNHDAMYWYRQDPGQGLRLIYYSQIVNDFQKGDIAEGYSVSREKKESFPLTVTSAQKNPTAFYLCASSIDPTALNGYTFGSGTRLTVV.

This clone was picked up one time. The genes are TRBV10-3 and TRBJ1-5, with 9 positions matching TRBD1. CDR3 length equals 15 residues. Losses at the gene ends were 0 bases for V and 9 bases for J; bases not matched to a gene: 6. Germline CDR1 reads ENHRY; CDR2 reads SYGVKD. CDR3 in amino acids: CAISESGTGLWPQHF. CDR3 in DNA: TGTGCCATCAGTGAGTCCGGGACAGGGCTTTGGCCCCAGCATTTT.

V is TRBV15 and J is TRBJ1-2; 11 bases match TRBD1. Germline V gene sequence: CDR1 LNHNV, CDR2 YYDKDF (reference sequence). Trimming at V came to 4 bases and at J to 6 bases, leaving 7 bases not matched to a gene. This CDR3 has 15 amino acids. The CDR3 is CATSIRTGGMNGYTF. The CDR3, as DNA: TGTGCCACCAGCATCCGGACAGGGGGCATGAATGGCTACACCTTC.

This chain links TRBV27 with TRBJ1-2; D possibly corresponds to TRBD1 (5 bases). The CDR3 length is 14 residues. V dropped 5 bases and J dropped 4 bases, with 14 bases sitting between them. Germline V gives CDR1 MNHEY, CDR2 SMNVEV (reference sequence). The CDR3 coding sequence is TGTGCCAGCAGTCCAGGGATTTATAGCTATGGCTACACCTTC. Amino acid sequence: CASSPGIYSYGYTF.

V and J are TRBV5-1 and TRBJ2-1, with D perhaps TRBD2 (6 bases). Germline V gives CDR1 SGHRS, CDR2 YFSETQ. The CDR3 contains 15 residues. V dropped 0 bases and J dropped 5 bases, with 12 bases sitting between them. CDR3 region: CASSLVAVNDNEQFF. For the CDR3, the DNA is TGCGCCAGCAGCTTGGTAGCGGTGAACGACAATGAGCAGTTCTTC.

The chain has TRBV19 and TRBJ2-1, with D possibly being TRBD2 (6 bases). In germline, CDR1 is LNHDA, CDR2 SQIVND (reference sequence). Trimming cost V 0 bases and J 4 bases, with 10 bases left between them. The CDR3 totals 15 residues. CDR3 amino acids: CASSIDRGAYNEQFF. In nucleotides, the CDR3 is TGTGCCAGTAGTATAGATCGCGGGGCTTACAATGAGCAGTTCTTC.

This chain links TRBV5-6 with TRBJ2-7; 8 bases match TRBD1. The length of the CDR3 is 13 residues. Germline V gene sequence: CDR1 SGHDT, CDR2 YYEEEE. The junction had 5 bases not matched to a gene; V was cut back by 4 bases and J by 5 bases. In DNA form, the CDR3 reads TGTGCCAGCAGCCATGGACAGGGCCACGAGCAGTACTTC. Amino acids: CASSHGQGHEQYF.

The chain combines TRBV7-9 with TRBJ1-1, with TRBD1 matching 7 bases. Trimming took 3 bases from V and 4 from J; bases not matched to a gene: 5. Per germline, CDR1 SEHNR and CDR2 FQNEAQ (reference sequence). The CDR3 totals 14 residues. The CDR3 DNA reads TGTGCCAGCAGCTTCACAGGGGCGACCACTGAAGCTTTCTTT. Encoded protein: CASSFTGATTEAFF.

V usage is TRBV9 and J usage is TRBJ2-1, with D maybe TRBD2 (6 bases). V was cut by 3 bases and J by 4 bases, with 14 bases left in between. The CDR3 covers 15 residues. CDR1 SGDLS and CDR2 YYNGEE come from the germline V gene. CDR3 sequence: CASSAWGDQYNEQFF. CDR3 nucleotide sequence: TGTGCCAGCAGCGCCTGGGGGGACCAGTACAATGAGCAGTTCTTC.